This is a list of T cell receptor beta chains from one sample in a study of T cells in Graves' hyperthyroidism and ophthalmopathy. Using its own MiXCR run on the multiplex PCR reads, TCRdb lists one record per CDR3 protein. The sample carries over 150,000 distinct CDR3 sequences, around a sixth recorded once. Specimen: blood. The receptors shown here come from a woman in her forties or fifties with Graves' hyperthyroidism. The CDR3 runs from the conserved cysteine through the conserved F or W. D genes are given only for firm matches. The size of a clone is reported for some rows only, either as once, few or many, or as a class for expanded clones.

V,D,size,length,J,DNA,CDR3
TRBV4-1,NA,many,17,TRBJ2-7,TGCGCCAGCAGCCAATTAATGTTGCCCACATACCCCTACGAGCAGTACTTC,CASSQLMLPTYPYEQYF
TRBV30,TRBD2,NA,22,TRBJ2-7,TGTGCCTGGAGGGAGGGGGACCCTGTACTAGCGGGCCAAAGGGTAGCAGCCTACGAGCAGTACTTC,CAWREGDPVLAGQRVAAYEQYF
TRBV5-1,NA,many,15,TRBJ1-1,TGCGCCAGCAGCTGGAGGGACGTTATGAACACTGAAGCTTTCTTT,CASSWRDVMNTEAFF
TRBV19,NA,NA,13,TRBJ1-1,TGTGCCACCCAAAGGAATGCGGATACTGAAGCTTTCTTT,CATQRNADTEAFF
TRBV12-5,NA,NA,15,TRBJ2-3,TGTGCTAGTGGCCCGGCGTGGCGCGGCACAGATAGGCAGTATTTT,CASGPAWRGTDRQYF
TRBV5-4,TRBD2,NA,15,TRBJ2-2,TGTGCCAGCAGACGTAGCGGGAGCAACACCGGGGAGCTGTTTTTT,CASRRSGSNTGELFF
TRBV19,NA,few,18,TRBJ1-2,TGTGCCAGTAGTATAGTAGGGGCAGGGCGGAACCATAACTATGGCTACACCTTC,CASSIVGAGRNHNYGYTF
TRBV11-2,NA,many,13,TRBJ2-1,TGTGCCAGCAGGTCCATTGCTTACAATGAGCAGTTCTTC,CASRSIAYNEQFF
TRBV28,TRBD2,many,16,TRBJ2-1,TGTGCCAGCAGTTTGTCGACTAGCGGATCCTACAATGAGCAGTTCTTC,CASSLSTSGSYNEQFF
TRBV6-1,TRBD2,NA,15,TRBJ2-4,TGTGCCAGCAGCGCTGAAGCGGGGGTCAAAAACATTCAGTACTTC,CASSAEAGVKNIQYF
TRBV2,NA,many,13,TRBJ2-1,TGTGCCAGCAGTGAAACGGGTTACAATGAGCAGTTCTTC,CASSETGYNEQFF
TRBV24-1,NA,many,14,TRBJ1-4,TGTGCCACCAGTGACCCCAGCTGGGGGGGAAAACTGTTTTTT,CATSDPSWGGKLFF
TRBV3-1,TRBD2,NA,16,TRBJ2-3,TGTGCCAGCAGCCAAGATGCAGGGACTAGCTCAGATACGCAGTATTTT,CASSQDAGTSSDTQYF
TRBV10-1,NA,NA,12,TRBJ2-7,TGCGCCAGCAGTGATAAAGGCTACGAGCAGTACTTC,CASSDKGYEQYF
TRBV11-2,TRBD2,many,15,TRBJ2-1,TGTGCCAGCAGCCCCACTAGCGGGAGATGGAATGAGCAGTTCTTC,CASSPTSGRWNEQFF
TRBV25-1,NA,NA,14,TRBJ2-4,TGTGCCAGCGGCGGCGGATCCCCCAAAAACATTCAGTACTTC,CASGGGSPKNIQYF
TRBV10-3,TRBD2,once,16,TRBJ2-3,TGTGCCATCAGTGTCAGCGGGAGGGCCTCCACAGATACGCAGTATTTT,CAISVSGRASTDTQYF